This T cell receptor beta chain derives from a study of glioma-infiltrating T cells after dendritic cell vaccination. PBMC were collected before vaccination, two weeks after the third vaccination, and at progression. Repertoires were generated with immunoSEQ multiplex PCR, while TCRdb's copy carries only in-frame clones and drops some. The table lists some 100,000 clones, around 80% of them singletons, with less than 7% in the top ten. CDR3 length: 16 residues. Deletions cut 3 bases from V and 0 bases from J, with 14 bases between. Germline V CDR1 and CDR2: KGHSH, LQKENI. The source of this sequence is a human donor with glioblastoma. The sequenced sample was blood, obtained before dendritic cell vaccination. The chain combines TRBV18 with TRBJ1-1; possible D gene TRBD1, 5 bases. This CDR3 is CASSPPGSSMNTEAFF. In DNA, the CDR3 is TGTGCCAGCTCACCGCCAGGGTCTTCAATGAACACTGAAGCTTTCTTT.